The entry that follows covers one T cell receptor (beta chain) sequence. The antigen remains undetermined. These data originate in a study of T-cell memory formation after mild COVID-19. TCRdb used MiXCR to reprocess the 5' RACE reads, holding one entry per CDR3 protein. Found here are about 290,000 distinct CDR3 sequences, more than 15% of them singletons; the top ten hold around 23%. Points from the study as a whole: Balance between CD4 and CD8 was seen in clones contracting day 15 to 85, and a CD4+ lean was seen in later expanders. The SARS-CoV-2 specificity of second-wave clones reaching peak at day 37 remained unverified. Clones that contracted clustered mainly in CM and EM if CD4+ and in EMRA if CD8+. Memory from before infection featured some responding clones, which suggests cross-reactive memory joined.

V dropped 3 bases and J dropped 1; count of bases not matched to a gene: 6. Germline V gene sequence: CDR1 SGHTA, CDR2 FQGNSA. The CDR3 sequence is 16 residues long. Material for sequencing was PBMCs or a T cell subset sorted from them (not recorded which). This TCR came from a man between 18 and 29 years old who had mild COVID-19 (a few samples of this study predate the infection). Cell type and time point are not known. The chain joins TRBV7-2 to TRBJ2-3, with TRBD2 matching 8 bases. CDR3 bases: TGTGCCAGCAGCTTCCAGCGGGGGCCCGGCACAGATACGCAGTATTTT. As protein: CASSFQRGPGTDTQYF.